The present T cell receptor beta chain was sequenced within a study of T cells in Graves' hyperthyroidism and ophthalmopathy. It was RNA transcripts that yielded the amplified TCR beta CDR3 regions. RT-PCR in the first round (using the HTBI primer set) targeted the TCR CDR3. TCRdb recomputed calls from the multiplex PCR reads with MiXCR, one row per CDR3 protein. The data contain about 740,000 distinct CDR3 sequences, around 15% of them singletons. CDR3 length: 13 amino acids. Germline values: CDR1 SGHTA, CDR2 FQGNSA. As concerns this clonotype: A much larger clonotype is one base distant, so this may be a read error.

Sequencing was carried out using blood. This chain joins TRBV7-2 and TRBJ1-2, with TRBD1 matching 9 bases. The receptor was derived from a woman under 30 with Graves' hyperthyroidism. Here the CDR3 DNA reads TGTGCCGGCAGCTTTACAGGGGGCGGTGGCTACACCTTC. It yields the protein CAGSFTGGGGYTF.